This is a list of T cell receptor beta chains from one sample in a study of cytomegalovirus exposure and HLA in healthy donors. The protocol was immunoSEQ multiplex PCR, while the TCRdb copy is restricted to in-frame clones and leaves out a portion. The table records fewer than 250,000 clones, just under 90% of them present only once. Sequenced input: PBMCs. Receptors were obtained from a man aged 18 to 29 in good health and CMV-seronegative. The CDR3 runs from the conserved cysteine through the conserved F or W. The D gene is left open where the match is weak. Rows may omit the clone size; those that give it use once, few, many or a size class.

J gene	V gene	clone size	D gene	CDR3 DNA	CDR3 protein
TRBJ2-2	TRBV27	NA	NA	TGTGCCAGCAGTTTTCGCCGGACCGGGGAGCTGTTTTTT	CASSFRRTGELFF
TRBJ1-5	TRBV7-2	NA	TRBD1	TGTGCCAGCAGCTTAGCCAGGGGGACCCCTTATAGCAATCAGCCCCAGCATTTT	CASSLARGTPYSNQPQHF
TRBJ2-1	TRBV4-2	NA	NA	TGTGCCAGCAGCCAAGAACAGGGTCTAAATGAGCAGTTCTTC	CASSQEQGLNEQFF
TRBJ2-7	TRBV27	NA	TRBD2	TGTGCCAGCAGTGAAAGCGGGAGGGCCTGGGAGCAGTACTTC	CASSESGRAWEQYF
TRBJ2-2	TRBV9	once	NA	TGTGCCAGCAGCGTATCGGGTTCTAACACCGGGGAGCTGTTTTTT	CASSVSGSNTGELFF
TRBJ2-7	TRBV5-4	NA	TRBD1	TGTGCCAGCAGCTGGACAGGGGGAATTGGGGAGCAGTACTTC	CASSWTGGIGEQYF
TRBJ1-2	TRBV28	NA	NA	TGTGCCAGCAACAGGGAGGGCTATGGCTACACCTTC	CASNREGYGYTF
TRBJ2-3	TRBV7-2	NA	TRBD2	TGTGCCAGCGGATACCAGCGGGGGGGTGGAGATACGCAGTATTTT	CASGYQRGGGDTQYF
TRBJ2-4	TRBV4-3	NA	NA	TGCGCCAGCAGCTCGATCCGGGGCGGGACGGCGGCCAAAAACATTCAGTACTTC	CASSSIRGGTAAKNIQYF
TRBJ2-5	TRBV15	NA	NA	TGTGCCACCAGCATCAAAGAGACCCAGTACTTC	CATSIKETQYF